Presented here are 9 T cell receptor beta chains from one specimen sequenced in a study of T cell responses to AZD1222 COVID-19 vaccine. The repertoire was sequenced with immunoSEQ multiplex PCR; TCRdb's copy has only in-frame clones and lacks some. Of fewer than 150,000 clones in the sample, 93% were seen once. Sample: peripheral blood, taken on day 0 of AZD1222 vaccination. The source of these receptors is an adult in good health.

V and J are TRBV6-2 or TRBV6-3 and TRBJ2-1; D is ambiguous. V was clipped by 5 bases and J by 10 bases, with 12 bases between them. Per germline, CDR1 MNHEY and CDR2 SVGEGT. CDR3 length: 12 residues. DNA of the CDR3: TGTGCCAGCAGTCGATCGGCCGGGGAGCAGTTCTTC. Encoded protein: CASSRSAGEQFF.

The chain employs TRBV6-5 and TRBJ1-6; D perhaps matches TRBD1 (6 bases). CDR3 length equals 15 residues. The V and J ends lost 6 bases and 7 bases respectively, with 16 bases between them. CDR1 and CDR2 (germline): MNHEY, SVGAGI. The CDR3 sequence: CASRSFPGTNSPLHF. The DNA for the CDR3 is TGTGCCAGCAGGTCTTTTCCTGGGACAAATTCACCCCTCCACTTT.

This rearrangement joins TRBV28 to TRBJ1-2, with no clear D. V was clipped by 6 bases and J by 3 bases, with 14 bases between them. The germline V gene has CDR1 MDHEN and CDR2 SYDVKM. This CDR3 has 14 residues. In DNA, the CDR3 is TGTGCCAGCAGGAGCCTAGTTGGGTACTATGGCTACACCTTC. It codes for CASRSLVGYYGYTF.

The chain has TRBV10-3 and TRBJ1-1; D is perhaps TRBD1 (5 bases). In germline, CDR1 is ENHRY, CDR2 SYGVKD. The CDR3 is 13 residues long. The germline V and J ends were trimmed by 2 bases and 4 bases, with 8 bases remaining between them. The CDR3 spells CAISEPGTTEAFF. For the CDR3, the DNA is TGTGCCATCAGTGAGCCAGGGACCACTGAAGCTTTCTTT.

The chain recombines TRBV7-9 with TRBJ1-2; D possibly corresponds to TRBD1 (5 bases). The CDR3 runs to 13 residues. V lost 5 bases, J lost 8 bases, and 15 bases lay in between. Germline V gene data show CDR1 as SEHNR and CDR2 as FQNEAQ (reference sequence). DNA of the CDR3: TGTGCCAGCAGCCAAGGGGAGGGCGGAGGCTACACCTTC. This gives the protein CASSQGEGGGYTF.

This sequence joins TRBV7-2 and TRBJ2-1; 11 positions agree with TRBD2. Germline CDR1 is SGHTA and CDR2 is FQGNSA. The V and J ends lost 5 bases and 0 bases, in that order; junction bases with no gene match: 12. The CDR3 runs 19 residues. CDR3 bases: TGTGCCAGCAGCCCAAGAGGGCTAGCGGGAGGCAGCTCCTACAATGAGCAGTTCTTC. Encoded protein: CASSPRGLAGGSSYNEQFF.

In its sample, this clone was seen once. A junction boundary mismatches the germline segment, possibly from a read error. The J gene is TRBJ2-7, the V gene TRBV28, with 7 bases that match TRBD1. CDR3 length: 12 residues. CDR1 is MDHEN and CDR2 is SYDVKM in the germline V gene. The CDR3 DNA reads TGTGCCAGCAGTTTGTCCGGACAGGCGGTCCACTTC. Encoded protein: CASSLSGQAVHF.

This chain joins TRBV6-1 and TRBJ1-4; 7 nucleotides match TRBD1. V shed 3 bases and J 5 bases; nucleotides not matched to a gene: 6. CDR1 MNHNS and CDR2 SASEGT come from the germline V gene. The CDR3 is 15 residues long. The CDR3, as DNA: TGTGCCAGCAGTGACAGGGGGTCGGGGAATGAAAAACTGTTTTTT. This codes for CASSDRGSGNEKLFF.

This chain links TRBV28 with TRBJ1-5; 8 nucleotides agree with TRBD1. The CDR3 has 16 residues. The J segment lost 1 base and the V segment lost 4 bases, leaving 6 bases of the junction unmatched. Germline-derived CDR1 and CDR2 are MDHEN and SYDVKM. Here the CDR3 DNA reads TGTGCCAGCAGTTCCCCGCAGGGGGCCAGCAATCAGCCCCAGCATTTT. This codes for CASSSPQGASNQPQHF.